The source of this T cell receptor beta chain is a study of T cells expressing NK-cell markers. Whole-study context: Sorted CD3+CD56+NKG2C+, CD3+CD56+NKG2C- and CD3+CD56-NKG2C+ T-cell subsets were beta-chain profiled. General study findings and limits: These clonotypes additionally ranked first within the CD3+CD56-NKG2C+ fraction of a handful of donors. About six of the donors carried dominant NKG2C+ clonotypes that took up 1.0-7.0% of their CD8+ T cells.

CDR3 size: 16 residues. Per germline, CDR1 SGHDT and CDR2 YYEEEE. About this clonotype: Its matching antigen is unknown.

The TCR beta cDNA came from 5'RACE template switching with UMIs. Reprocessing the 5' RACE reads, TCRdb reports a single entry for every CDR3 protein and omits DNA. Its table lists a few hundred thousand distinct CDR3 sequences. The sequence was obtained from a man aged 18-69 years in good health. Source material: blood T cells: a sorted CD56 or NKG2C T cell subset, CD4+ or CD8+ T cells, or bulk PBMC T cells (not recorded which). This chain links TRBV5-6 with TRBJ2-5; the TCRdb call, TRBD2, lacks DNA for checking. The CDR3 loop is CASSLGPLAVEETQYF.